In this sample, the clone carrying this TCR beta chain turned up a few times. The data belong to a study of spatial heterogeneity in lung cancer. Overall study context: Detection of beta-chain sequences consistently exceeded that of alpha-chain sequences. As counted in raw reads, each unique TCR and UMI combination appeared more than ten times on average.

The time point denotes: sample taken at primary tumor resection. Whole RNA, which was extracted from tumor, nontumor lung tissue or frozen PBMC, was sequenced without any cell sorting. Donation came from approximately 69 patients with untreated early-stage non-small cell lung cancer. TCR cDNA molecules each had a unique molecular identifier. TCRdb itself ran the 5' RACE reads through MiXCR, one entry per CDR3 protein. This sample yields about 85,000 distinct CDR3 sequences, of which 15% to 20% are seen a single time; about 6.6% belongs to the top ten. This TCR derives from a male donor with early-stage non-small cell lung cancer. The sequencing used PBMCs, collected at surgery.

CDR3 sequence reads: CASSPSGQGFNSPLHF. In DNA form, the CDR3 reads TGTGCCAGCAGTCCTTCGGGACAGGGTTTTAATTCACCCCTCCACTTT. The chain recombines TRBV28 with TRBJ1-6; 9 bases fit TRBD1. CDR3 length equals 16 residues. CDR1 and CDR2 (germline): MDHEN, SYDVKM. V was clipped by 5 bases and J by 6 bases; unmatched bases: 8.